Shown below are 24 T cell receptor beta chains from a single sample sequenced in a study of neoadjuvant anti-PD-1 for oral cavity cancer. Libraries were prepared by immunoSEQ multiplex PCR; TCRdb keeps only in-frame clonotypes and omits some of them. Of about 14,000 clones listed, 60% to 70% are singletons. The sequences come from PBMCs, collected before nivolumab (anti-PD-1) treatment. These receptors came from a person between 35 and 79 years old with oral cavity squamous cell carcinoma.

This clone appeared a few times. J is TRBJ1-1 and V is TRBV11-2; D gene ambiguous. Germline V CDR1 and CDR2: SGHAT, FQNNGV. The CDR3 has 14 amino acids. The V gene lost 0 bases and the J gene lost 1 base, with 6 bases spanning the gap. The CDR3 region has the DNA TGTGCCAGCAGCTTAGAGTCGAGGAACACTGAAGCTTTCTTT. This gives the protein CASSLESRNTEAFF.

The chain has TRBV7-9 and TRBJ1-6; 7 positions match TRBD1. Germline V CDR1 and CDR2: SEHNR, FQNEAQ (reference sequence). The CDR3 runs to 14 residues. J lost 7 bases, V lost 5 bases, and 5 bases had no gene match. The CDR3 sequence: CASSRGTANSPLHF. CDR3 DNA sequence: TGTGCCAGCAGCCGCGGGACAGCCAATTCACCCCTCCACTTT. The full variable domain, with the rest looked up from reference TRBV7-9 and TRBJ1-6, is DTGVSQNPRHKITKRGQNVTFRCDPISEHNRLYWYRQTLGQGPEFLTYFQNEAQLEKSRLLSDRFSAERPKGSFSTLEIQRTEQGDSAMYLCASSRGTANSPLHFGNGTRLTVT.

V is TRBV5-6 and J is TRBJ2-1; 12 positions match TRBD2. Trimming took 0 bases from V and 4 from J; bases not matched to a gene: 5. The CDR3 runs to 17 residues. In germline, CDR1 is SGHDT, CDR2 YYEEEE. The DNA for the CDR3 is TGTGCCAGCAGCTTGGAACGGACTAGCGGGGCTTACAATGAGCAGTTCTTC. This gives the protein CASSLERTSGAYNEQFF.

This sequence joins TRBV5-1 and TRBJ1-1; TRBD1 matches at 7 bases. Germline-derived CDR1 and CDR2 are SGHRS and YFSETQ. The CDR3 is made up of 16 amino acids. V was clipped by 4 bases and J by 0 bases; unmatched bases: 9. The DNA for the CDR3 is TGCGCCAGCAGCCCGGACAGGCCGCACATGAACACTGAAGCTTTCTTT. This encodes CASSPDRPHMNTEAFF.

The chain joins TRBV7-9 to TRBJ2-7, with D maybe TRBD1 (8 bases). Germline V gene lookup returns CDR1 SEHNR and CDR2 FQNEAQ (reference sequence). V was cut by 5 bases and J by 2 bases, with 19 bases left in between. The CDR3 covers 16 residues. The CDR3: CASSGGNRGGTYEQYF. CDR3 coding DNA: TGTGCCAGCAGCGGTGGGAACAGGGGGGGAACCTACGAGCAGTACTTC.

This clone was counted a few times. The gene calls are TRBV21-1 and TRBJ1-1; the DNA was not used to check the table's D call, TRBD1. TRBV21-1 represents a pseudogene. The CDR3 extends over 15 amino acids. Written as DNA, the CDR3 is TGTGCCAGCGGCCTCGACAGGGGCCGAAACACTGAAGCTTTCTTT. It is translated as CASGLDRGRNTEAFF.

This clone occurred once. This rearrangement joins TRBV7-9 to TRBJ1-1; 9 bases agree with TRBD1. Trimming took 6 bases from V and 5 from J; bases not matched to a gene: 13. This CDR3 is 16 amino acids long. CDR1 SEHNR and CDR2 FQNEAQ come from the germline V gene (reference sequence). The CDR3 is CASRPRQGEERTEAFF. The CDR3 coding sequence is TGTGCCAGCAGACCACGACAGGGGGAAGAGAGAACTGAAGCTTTCTTT.

This clone has a single count. The genes are TRBV28 and TRBJ2-7; the D call may be TRBD1 or TRBD2 (5 bases each). This CDR3 is built from 12 residues. The germline V gene has CDR1 MDHEN and CDR2 SYDVKM. V lost 6 bases, J lost 3 bases, and 9 bases lay in between. The CDR3 loop reads CASSLGVYEQYF. Written as DNA, the CDR3 is TGTGCCAGCAGCCTGGGGGTCTACGAGCAGTACTTC.

The rearrangement uses TRBV2 and TRBJ2-2, with D perhaps TRBD2 (7 bases). The CDR3 loop spans 13 amino acids. The germline gives CDR1 SNHLY, CDR2 FYNNEI. Trimming took off 6 bases at V and 8 bases at J, with 13 bases between the two ends. The CDR3 DNA reads as TGTGCCAGCAGCCAGGGGAGGGGTGGGGAGCTGTTTTTT. Amino acid sequence: CASSQGRGGELFF.

V usage is TRBV25-1 and J usage is TRBJ2-2; possible D gene TRBD2, 6 bases. Trimming removed 4 bases at V and 4 bases at J, with 19 bases between. The CDR3 loop spans 17 amino acids. Germline V gene sequence: CDR1 MGHDK, CDR2 SYGVNS. In DNA, the CDR3 is TGTGCCAGCAGTGCTAGAGCGCGGGGCCCGGGCACCGGGGAGCTGTTTTTT. It is translated as CASSARARGPGTGELFF.

This clone was seen a handful of times. Compared with germline, one end of the junction differs, possibly owing to a read error. V usage is TRBV7-9 and J usage is TRBJ2-7; 9 bases are a match to TRBD2. Per germline, CDR1 SEHNR and CDR2 FQNEAQ (reference sequence). The CDR3 has 13 residues. CDR3 region: CASSLTQREDPFF. CDR3 DNA: TGTGCCAGCAGCTTAACACAGCGGGAGGACCCATTCTTT.

There are a few counts of this clone. The chain uses TRBV5-1 and TRBJ2-3; D is perhaps TRBD1 (6 bases). Trimming left V 4 bases short and J 5 bases short, with 17 bases between. This CDR3 is built from 15 residues. Per the germline V gene, CDR1 is SGHRS and CDR2 is YFSETQ. The CDR3 loop reads CASSADSSAGDTQYF. The CDR3 DNA is TGCGCCAGCAGCGCGGACAGTTCGGCGGGAGATACGCAGTATTTT.

The genes are TRBV19 and TRBJ1-1; D is unclear. Germline V gene lookup returns CDR1 LNHDA and CDR2 SQIVND (reference sequence). V was cut by 5 bases and J by 0 bases, with 10 bases left in between. This CDR3 has 14 amino acids. CDR3 bases: TGTGCCAGTAGTTCCACCACAGTGAACACTGAAGCTTTCTTT. Translated, it gives CASSSTTVNTEAFF.

The rearrangement uses TRBV7-2 and TRBJ1-5; D is uncertain. The CDR3 is made up of 14 amino acids. The V gene lost 7 bases and the J gene lost 7 bases, with 17 bases spanning the gap. Germline V gene data show CDR1 as SGHTA and CDR2 as FQGNSA. CDR3 protein: CASTLSRNRQPQHF. The DNA of the CDR3 is TGTGCCAGCACTCTTTCAAGGAACCGGCAGCCCCAGCATTTT.

This clone was picked up one time. This chain joins TRBV28 and TRBJ1-1; D not certain. CDR3 length: 14 residues. Trimming shortened V by 2 bases and J by 6 bases, and 13 bases separated the two germline ends. CDR1 MDHEN and CDR2 SYDVKM come from the germline V gene. The CDR3 sequence: CASSLVQPRAEAFF. In DNA, the CDR3 is TGTGCCAGCAGTTTAGTACAGCCCCGAGCTGAAGCTTTCTTT. Based on the CDR3 plus reference TRBV28 and TRBJ1-1, the full variable domain is DVKVTQSSRYLVKRTGEKVFLECVQDMDHENMFWYRQDPGLGLRLIYFSYDVKMKEKGDIPEGYSVSREKKERFSLILESASTNQTSMYLCASSLVQPRAEAFFGQGTRLTVV.

This clone was seen a few times. V and J are TRBV9 and TRBJ2-5; D might be TRBD1 (6 bases). CDR3 length: 15 residues. Germline CDR1 SGDLS, CDR2 YYNGEE. The V and J ends lost 1 base and 2 bases respectively, with 12 bases between them. The CDR3, as DNA: TGTGCCAGCAGCGTATTAGGGGGATTACAAGAGACCCAGTACTTC. Translation: CASSVLGGLQETQYF.

This chain links TRBV28 with TRBJ2-7; D is tentatively TRBD1 or TRBD2 (5 bases each). The V end was cut by 2 bases, the J end by 5 bases, with 10 bases between. The CDR3 loop spans 13 amino acids. The germline V gene encodes CDR1 MDHEN and CDR2 SYDVKM. CDR3 coding DNA: TGTGCCAGCAGTTTACCCAGGGACCACGAGCAGTACTTC. It specifies CASSLPRDHEQYF.

The chain is built from TRBV28 and TRBJ2-7, with D unclear. The CDR3 is 13 amino acids. Germline values: CDR1 MDHEN, CDR2 SYDVKM. Trimming cost V 2 bases and J 7 bases, with 12 bases left between them. The CDR3 DNA is TGTGCCAGCAGTTTAGCAACACCACAAGAGCAGTACTTC. It is translated as CASSLATPQEQYF.

This chain links TRBV5-1 with TRBJ2-6; D unresolved. V dropped 1 base and J dropped 2 bases, with 4 bases sitting between them. Germline values: CDR1 SGHRS, CDR2 YFSETQ. This CDR3 contains 14 residues. The CDR3: CASSLSAGANVLTF. The CDR3 bases are TGCGCCAGCAGCTTGAGTGCTGGGGCCAACGTCCTGACTTTC.

This sequence joins TRBV27 and TRBJ2-5, with 7 bases aligning to TRBD2. V lost 4 bases and J lost 4; bases outside the gene matches: 15. The CDR3 is 17 residues long. Per the germline V gene, CDR1 is MNHEY and CDR2 is SMNVEV (reference sequence). This CDR3 is CASSSRLKAGVGETQYF. CDR3 coding DNA: TGTGCCAGCAGTTCCCGCTTAAAGGCGGGAGTCGGAGAGACCCAGTACTTC.

This rearrangement joins TRBV25-1 to TRBJ1-2; 8 positions agree with TRBD1. V lost 5 bases and J lost 8; bases outside the gene matches: 13. The CDR3 runs 15 residues. Looked up from germline, CDR1 is MGHDK and CDR2 is SYGVNS. DNA of the CDR3: TGTGCCAGCAGTCGGTCACCGGGACAGGCGAGGGGCTACACCTTC. Its protein product is CASSRSPGQARGYTF.

This clone has a single count. The chain is built from TRBV6-1 and TRBJ1-6; D not resolved. V was trimmed by 2 bases and J by 0 bases, leaving 14 bases between them. The germline gives CDR1 MNHNS, CDR2 SASEGT. CDR3 size: 18 residues. DNA for the CDR3: TGTGCCAGCAGTGAATCCCCCCCAGAAAGCTCCTATAATTCACCCCTCCACTTT. Amino acid sequence: CASSESPPESSYNSPLHF.

The gene calls are TRBV2 and TRBJ2-3, with 8 bases fitting TRBD2. This CDR3 spans 15 amino acids. CDR1 is SNHLY and CDR2 is FYNNEI in the germline V gene. After removal of 7 bases from V and 2 bases from J, the junction contained 8 bases not matched to a gene. Here the CDR3 reads CASTKPGLDTDTQYF. The CDR3 nucleotides read TGTGCCAGCACCAAACCGGGACTAGACACAGATACGCAGTATTTT.

The rearrangement joins TRBV15 to TRBJ2-7; 8 bases fit TRBD2. Germline lookup yields CDR1 LNHNV and CDR2 YYDKDF (reference sequence). This CDR3 is 15 amino acids long. V lost 5 bases and J lost 5; bases outside the gene matches: 11. This CDR3 reads CATSGRGAPRNEQYF. DNA of the CDR3: TGTGCCACCAGCGGGCGGGGGGCCCCTAGGAACGAGCAGTACTTC.